This T cell receptor (beta chain) was sequenced during a study of cytomegalovirus exposure and HLA in healthy donors. PCR primers comprised 60 Vbeta and 13 Jbeta primers. The repertoire was sequenced with immunoSEQ multiplex PCR; TCRdb's copy has only in-frame clones and lacks some. Here the sample spans some 200,000 clones, about 88% being singletons. Sequenced material: PBMCs. This TCR derives from a girl in the first two years of life in good health and CMV-seronegative.

The CDR3 sequence is CASSWNLDRDSPLHF. The CDR3 nucleotides are TGTGCCAGCAGTTGGAACTTGGACAGGGATTCACCCCTCCACTTT. The chain carries TRBV6-5 and TRBJ1-6; 8 nucleotides align to TRBD1. CDR1 and CDR2 from the germline V gene are MNHEY and SVGAGI. The V and J ends lost 4 bases and 8 bases, in that order; junction bases with no gene match: 7. CDR3 length: 15 residues.